What follows are 22 T cell receptor beta chains derived from one specimen sequenced in a study of CD8 T cells in Susac syndrome. Random hexamers were used to reverse transcribe the RNA input (roughly 0.5 to 1 ug). A single record per CDR3 protein comes from TCRdb applying MiXCR to the immunoSEQ multiplex PCR reads. The table lists some 68,000 distinct CDR3 sequences, 93% of them singletons, with about 0.15% in the top ten. Sequences were obtained from CD4+ T cells from PBMCs. The source of these receptors is a human donor with Susac syndrome.

The J gene is TRBJ1-5, the V gene TRBV20-1, with unresolved D. The CDR3 length is 13 residues. Between the trimmed V and J ends, which lost 2 bases and 1 base, there was a span of 6 bases. The germline gives CDR1 DFQATT, CDR2 SNEGSKA (reference sequence). This CDR3 is CSARTGSNQPQHF. For the CDR3, the DNA is TGCAGTGCTAGAACTGGGAGCAATCAGCCCCAGCATTTT.

V is TRBV7-2 and J is TRBJ2-5; 7 positions agree with TRBD2. CDR3 length equals 14 residues. The germline CDR1 and CDR2 sequences are SGHTA and FQGNSA. The J segment lost 5 bases and the V segment lost 3 bases, leaving 6 bases of the junction unmatched. The CDR3 nucleotides are TGTGCCAGCAGCTTTCAACGGGGGGTTGAGACCCAGTACTTC. It translates to CASSFQRGVETQYF.

V and J are TRBV19 and TRBJ1-2; possibly TRBD1 for D (5 bases). The CDR3 is 15 residues long. From germline, CDR1 is LNHDA and CDR2 SQIVND (reference sequence). Trimming removed 0 bases at V and 4 bases at J, with 12 bases between. The CDR3 loop reads CASSIDPGLSYGYTF. Written as DNA, the CDR3 is TGTGCCAGTAGTATAGATCCAGGGCTGAGCTATGGCTACACCTTC.

V usage is TRBV14 and J usage is TRBJ1-1; D unresolved. Trimming took off 3 bases at V and 8 bases at J, with 10 bases between the two ends. From germline, CDR1 is SGHDN and CDR2 FVKESK. The CDR3 is made up of 12 amino acids. The CDR3: CASSHQNPEAFF. The CDR3 DNA follows: TGTGCCAGCAGCCATCAGAACCCCGAAGCTTTCTTT.

As concerns this clonotype: Its ends do not fully match the called genes, so a read error is possible. This sequence joins TRBV11-2 and TRBJ2-7; D is perhaps TRBD1 or TRBD2 (5 bases each). The CDR3 is made up of 13 amino acids. The V gene's germline CDR1 is SGHAT and CDR2 FQNNGV. The DNA for the CDR3 is TGTGCCAGCAGCTTAGGAGGGTCGACAGTGTTACGCTTC. This sequence encodes CASSLGGSTVLRF. Based on the CDR3 plus reference TRBV11-2 and TRBJ2-7, the full variable domain is EAGVAQSPRYKIIEKRQSVAFWCNPISGHATLYWYQQILGQGPKLLIQFQNNGVVDDSQLPKDRFSAERLKGVDSTLKIQPAKLEDSAVYLCASSLGGSTVLRFGPGTRLTVT.

The rearrangement uses TRBV4-3 and TRBJ2-3; D gene uncertain. Trimming stripped 1 base from V and 3 bases from J, with 14 bases between. Looked up from germline, CDR1 is LGHNA and CDR2 is YSLEER. The CDR3 is 16 amino acids. Here the CDR3 reads CASSQGGYGETDTQYF. Here the CDR3 DNA reads TGCGCCAGCAGCCAAGGTGGCTACGGTGAGACAGATACGCAGTATTTT.

CDR3 residues: CASSGGGSYNEQFF. The CDR3 DNA follows: TGTGCCAGCTCGGGCGGGGGGAGCTACAATGAGCAGTTCTTC. The chain uses TRBV18 and TRBJ2-1; 8 nucleotides line up with TRBD2. The V gene's germline CDR1 is KGHSH and CDR2 LQKENI. This CDR3 has 14 residues. V shed 6 bases and J 3 bases; nucleotides not matched to a gene: 4.

The chain joins TRBV6-1 to TRBJ2-1; TRBD1 is a possible D gene (5 bases). V was shortened by 5 bases and J by 9 bases, with 11 bases between the two germline ends. CDR1 MNHNS and CDR2 SASEGT come from the germline V gene. This CDR3 comprises 12 residues. The DNA for the CDR3 is TGTGCCAGCAGTTTAATAAGGGGTGAGCAGTTCTTC. Translating it yields CASSLIRGEQFF.

The rearrangement links TRBV2 to TRBJ1-6; the match to TRBD1 covers 7 bases. The CDR3 extends over 17 amino acids. Looked up from germline, CDR1 is SNHLY and CDR2 is FYNNEI. Germline trimming cut 3 bases from V and 7 bases from J; bases unmatched to any gene: 12. CDR3 DNA: TGTGCCAGCAGTGATACGAGGACAGGACGAGGCAATTCACCCCTCCACTTT. It codes for CASSDTRTGRGNSPLHF.

The chain is built from TRBV29-1 and TRBJ2-7; 9 nucleotides match TRBD1. Germline V gene lookup returns CDR1 SQVTM and CDR2 ANQGSEA. The CDR3 totals 17 residues. V lost 4 bases to trimming and J lost 0 bases; unmatched junction nucleotides: 13. DNA of the CDR3: TGCAGCGTTGCACTGTCCAGGGGACAGGGCAGCTCCTACGAGCAGTACTTC. Translating gives CSVALSRGQGSSYEQYF.

This chain uses TRBV19 with TRBJ1-5; TRBD1 might be the D (6 bases). Trimming removed 6 bases from V and 5 bases from J, with 20 bases in between. Germline V gene data show CDR1 as LNHDA and CDR2 as SQIVND (reference sequence). The CDR3 extends over 16 amino acids. The CDR3 here is CASRLLGEGGDQPQHF. As DNA, the CDR3 is TGTGCCAGTAGGCTCCTTGGGGAGGGGGGGGATCAGCCCCAGCATTTT.

The sample holds one count of this clonotype. The chain recombines TRBV27 with TRBJ1-2; no clear D. CDR3 length: 15 residues. V shed 1 base and J shed 4 bases, with 13 bases lying between them. Germline assignment: CDR1 MNHEY and CDR2 SMNVEV (reference sequence). As DNA, the CDR3 is TGTGCCAGCAGTTTATATTATCCAGGTAGCTATGGCTACACCTTC. Protein: CASSLYYPGSYGYTF.

The J gene is TRBJ2-3, the V gene TRBV6-5; 9 bases are a match to TRBD2. The V gene end was trimmed by 2 bases and the J gene end by 6 bases; junction bases not matched to a gene: 3. The length of the CDR3 is 14 residues. The germline V gene has CDR1 MNHEY and CDR2 SVGAGI. CDR3 residues: CASSYALAGDTQYF. Here the CDR3 DNA reads TGTGCCAGCAGTTACGCTCTAGCGGGGGATACGCAGTATTTT.

The V call is TRBV27, the J call TRBJ1-2; D call uncertain. This CDR3 comprises 14 residues. Germline V gene lookup returns CDR1 MNHEY and CDR2 SMNVEV (reference sequence). The V and J ends lost 3 bases and 4 bases respectively, with 12 bases between them. CDR3 amino acids: CASSLARTSYGYTF. In DNA form, the CDR3 reads TGTGCCAGCAGTTTGGCCCGGACCAGCTATGGCTACACCTTC.

This chain joins TRBV24-1 and TRBJ1-5, with a possible D match to TRBD1 (6 bases). V was pared by 9 bases and J by 1 base, with 12 bases between. CDR3 length equals 14 residues. Germline V gives CDR1 KGHDR, CDR2 SFDVKD. The CDR3 loop reads CATGGGASNQPQHF. The CDR3 DNA is TGTGCCACCGGAGGGGGGGCGAGCAATCAGCCCCAGCATTTT.

The V call is TRBV6-5, the J call TRBJ1-3; maybe TRBD1 (6 bases). The V gene lost 7 bases and the J gene lost 0 bases, with 13 bases spanning the gap. CDR1 and CDR2 from the germline V gene are MNHEY and SVGAGI. CDR3 length equals 15 residues. This CDR3 reads CASTKTGYSGNTIYF. As DNA, the CDR3 is TGTGCCAGCACCAAGACAGGCTACTCTGGAAACACCATATATTTT.

In DNA form, the CDR3 reads TGTGCCACCAGTGATTCACGACAGGAAAATGAAAAACTGTTTTTT. It codes for CATSDSRQENEKLFF. The V call is TRBV24-1, the J call TRBJ1-4, with D maybe TRBD1 (6 bases). CDR1 is KGHDR, CDR2 SFDVKD, per germline. This CDR3 is built from 15 residues. The V end lost 2 bases, the J end lost 5 bases, and 11 bases lay between the germline ends.

The chain recombines TRBV28 with TRBJ2-5; D remains ambiguous. The CDR3 is 17 amino acids. Germline values: CDR1 MDHEN, CDR2 SYDVKM. Deletions cut 3 bases from V and 0 bases from J, with 17 bases between. The CDR3 DNA follows: TGTGCCAGCAGTTTCGGCAGTCGAAACCTCTACCAAGAGACCCAGTACTTC. Encoded protein: CASSFGSRNLYQETQYF.

The rearrangement joins TRBV19 to TRBJ2-1; D is uncertain. Per the germline V gene, CDR1 is LNHDA and CDR2 is SQIVND (reference sequence). V was trimmed by 7 bases and J by 3 bases, leaving 13 bases between them. This CDR3 spans 14 amino acids. As DNA, the CDR3 is TGTGCCAGTACTTCGCGCACCGACTACAATGAGCAGTTCTTC. It specifies CASTSRTDYNEQFF.

V usage is TRBV11-2 and J usage is TRBJ2-7; D is undetermined. This CDR3 contains 12 residues. Germline-derived CDR1 and CDR2 are SGHAT and FQNNGV. V lost 3 bases, J lost 4 bases, and 7 bases lay in between. The CDR3: CASSLGIYEQYF. Here the CDR3 DNA reads TGTGCCAGCAGCTTGGGGATATACGAGCAGTACTTC. Complete variable domain (other parts from reference TRBV11-2 and TRBJ2-7): EAGVAQSPRYKIIEKRQSVAFWCNPISGHATLYWYQQILGQGPKLLIQFQNNGVVDDSQLPKDRFSAERLKGVDSTLKIQPAKLEDSAVYLCASSLGIYEQYFGPGTRLTVT.

This chain links TRBV28 with TRBJ1-1, with a weak D call TRBD1 (5 bases). The CDR3 spans 16 residues. The V gene lost 6 bases and the J gene lost 0 bases, with 17 bases spanning the gap. Germline lookup yields CDR1 MDHEN and CDR2 SYDVKM. The CDR3 DNA follows: TGTGCCAGCAGACCTCCCCGGGGCTGGATGAACACTGAAGCTTTCTTT. This gives the protein CASRPPRGWMNTEAFF.

This chain joins TRBV12-3 or TRBV12-4 and TRBJ2-6, with 8 bases matching TRBD1. CDR3 size: 19 residues. The junction had 18 bases not matched to a gene; V was cut back by 8 bases and J by 3 bases. The CDR3 DNA sequence: TGTGCCAGCTCCCCGGCTCGGCTGACAGGGGAGAATGGGGCCAACGTCCTGACTTTC. Amino acids: CASSPARLTGENGANVLTF.